This T cell receptor beta chain was captured in a study of T cell clonotyping in hematopoietic cell transplantation. General study results and limits: After transplant, recipient diversity fell while pathologically expanded clonotypes grew through day 180. No sorting was done, leaving CD4 and CD8 contributions mixed.

With regard to this clone: Its antigen is undetermined.

The CDR3 loop spans 14 amino acids. The germline CDR1 and CDR2 sequences are GTSNPN and SVGIG (reference sequence). Some clones are missing from TCRdb's copy, which holds only in-frame ones; the method was immunoSEQ multiplex PCR. Here the sample spans 60,000 to 75,000 clones, around 94% being singletons. V gene TRBV30 combines with J gene TRBJ2-2; 13 bases match TRBD2. This sequence originates from a man aged 50-59 years in good health. Some clones in this sample may be carry-over from other donors' samples. Specimen: peripheral blood mononuclear cells. CDR3: CSATGLAGAGELFF. The CDR3 region has the DNA TGTTCCGCGACCGGACTAGCGGGAGCCGGGGAGCTGTTTTTT. The complete variable domain, with remaining parts taken from reference TRBV30 and TRBJ2-2, reads SQTIHQWPATLVQPVGSPLSLECTVEGTSNPNLYWYRQAAGRGLQLLFYSVGIGQISSEVPQNLSASRPQDRQFILSSKKLLLSDSGFYLCSATGLAGAGELFFGEGSRLTVL.